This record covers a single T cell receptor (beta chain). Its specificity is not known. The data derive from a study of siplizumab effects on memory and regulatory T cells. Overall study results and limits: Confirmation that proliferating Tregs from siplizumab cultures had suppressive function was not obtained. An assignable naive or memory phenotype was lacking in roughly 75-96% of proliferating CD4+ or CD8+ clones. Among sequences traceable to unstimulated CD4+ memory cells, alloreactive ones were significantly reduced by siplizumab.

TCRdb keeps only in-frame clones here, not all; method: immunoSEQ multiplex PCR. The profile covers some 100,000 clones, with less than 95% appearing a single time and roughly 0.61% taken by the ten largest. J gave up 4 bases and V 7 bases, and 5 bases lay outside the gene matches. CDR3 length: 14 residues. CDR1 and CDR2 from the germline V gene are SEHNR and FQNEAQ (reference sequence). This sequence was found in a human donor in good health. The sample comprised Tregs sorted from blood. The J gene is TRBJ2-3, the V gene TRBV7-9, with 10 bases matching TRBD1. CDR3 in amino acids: CASNVGQGADTQYF. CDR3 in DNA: TGTGCCAGCAACGTTGGACAGGGGGCAGATACGCAGTATTTT.